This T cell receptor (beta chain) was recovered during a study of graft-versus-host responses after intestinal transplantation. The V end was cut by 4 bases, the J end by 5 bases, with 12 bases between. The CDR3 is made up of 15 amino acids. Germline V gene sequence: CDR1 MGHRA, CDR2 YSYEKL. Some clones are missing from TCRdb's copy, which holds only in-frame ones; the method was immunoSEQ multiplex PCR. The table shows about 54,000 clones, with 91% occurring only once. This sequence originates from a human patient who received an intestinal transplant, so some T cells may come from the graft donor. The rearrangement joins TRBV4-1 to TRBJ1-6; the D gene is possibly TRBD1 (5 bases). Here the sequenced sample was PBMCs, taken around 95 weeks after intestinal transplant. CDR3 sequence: CASSPRDVNNSPLHF. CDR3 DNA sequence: TGCGCCAGCAGCCCCCGGGACGTCAATAATTCACCCCTCCACTTT.